This T cell receptor beta chain was documented in a study of cytomegalovirus exposure and HLA in healthy donors. General study findings and limits: Some V segments (TRBV6-2 and TRBV6-3 among them) were excluded as indistinguishable. In vitro testing confirmed a few CMV-associated chains as specific for CMV antigens.

About this clone itself: Its antigen is currently unknown.

The PCR ran on 60 Vbeta and 13 Jbeta primers. Data came from immunoSEQ multiplex PCR; TCRdb stores just in-frame clones and leaves some out. The profile shows 76,000 or so clones, 78% of them singletons. V was pared by 1 base and J by 5 bases, with 5 bases of the junction left unmatched. The CDR3 is 15 amino acids. Germline CDR1 and CDR2: LNHDA and SQIVND (reference sequence). The TCR was taken from a woman aged 40 to 50 in good health and CMV-seropositive. The chain is built from TRBV19 and TRBJ2-7, with 10 positions matching TRBD1. Sequencing was done on a sample of PBMCs. The CDR3 DNA sequence: TGTGCCAGTAGTATAGTAGGGACAGGGGCCAACGAGCAGTACTTC. Its protein product is CASSIVGTGANEQYF.